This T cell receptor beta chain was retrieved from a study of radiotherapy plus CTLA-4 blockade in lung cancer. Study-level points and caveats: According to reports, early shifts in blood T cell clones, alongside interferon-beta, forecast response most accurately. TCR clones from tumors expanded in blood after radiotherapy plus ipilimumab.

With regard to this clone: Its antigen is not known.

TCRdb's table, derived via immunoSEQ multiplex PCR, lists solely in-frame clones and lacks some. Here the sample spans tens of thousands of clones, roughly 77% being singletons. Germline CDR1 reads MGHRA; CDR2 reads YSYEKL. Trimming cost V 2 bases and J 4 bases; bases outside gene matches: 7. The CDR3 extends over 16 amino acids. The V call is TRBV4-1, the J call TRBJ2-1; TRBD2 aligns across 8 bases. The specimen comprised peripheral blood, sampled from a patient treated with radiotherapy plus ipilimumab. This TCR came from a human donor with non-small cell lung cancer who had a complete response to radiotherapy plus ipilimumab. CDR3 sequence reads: CASSQYKRGRYNEQFF. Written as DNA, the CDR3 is TGCGCCAGCAGCCAATATAAGCGGGGGCGGTACAATGAGCAGTTCTTC.